This T cell receptor (beta chain) stems from a study of shared clonotypes between healthy human individuals (dated by TCRdb to the early 2020s). Describing the broader study: The cohort included a few men and a couple of women between 18 and 49 years of age. For each donor, CD4 naive and CD4 memory were each given three plates, CD8 naive was given two plates, and CD8 memory was given one plate. To estimate repertoire size and how much clonotype sharing occurs between individuals, the study deeply sequenced the blood TCR repertoires of five healthy adults. Different laboratories and diverse techniques were used to prepare libraries and sequence TCR repertoires, to increase sequencing depth and limit assay-specific biases. Leukapheresis yielded between about 0.94 and 9.5 billion PBMCs per donor.

Study-level results and caveats: Clonotypes shared by all four sorted-subset donors showed higher generation probabilities than non-shared clonotypes. The genetic and exposure-history diversity represented was limited by the small number of donors. Naive subsets generally had larger estimated clonotype richness than memory subsets. Sampling was limited to blood, and TCR repertoires in tissue likely differ from TCR repertoires in blood. Incomplete sequencing was indicated by rarefaction of sorted-subset datasets, despite the large sequencing depth. Based on pairwise subsampling, the degree of clonotype sharing among donors was expected to be affected by sequencing depth. Sharing across a few donors was observed for 4.5% to 6.5% of naive CD4, less than 4% of naive CD8, 2.3% of memory CD4, and roughly 0.4% of memory CD8 clonotypes.

Using the deep immunoSEQ assay, TCR CDR3 regions were amplified from genomic DNA by multiplex PCR. Extracted genomic DNA from each cell subset was spread evenly across all wells of several immunoSEQ 96-well plates, with each plate serving as a replicate. Each replicate PCR for sorted subsets received about 210 ng genomic DNA, equal to roughly 30,000 T cell genomes. Purified libraries were measured with a Qubit 3.0 fluorometer, size-checked on a Bioanalyzer 2100, and measured again with the KAPA Library Quantification kit. A separate single-read 150-cycle Illumina NextSeq 550 flow cell was used to sequence each immunoSEQ 96-well plate. For the original study's pipeline: The immunoSEQ output contained only junctional sequences without quality scores, so filtering could not match that applied to full-length reads. Sequences were annotated with PyIR, a Python wrapper for IgBLAST v1.9, using IMGT germline references to assign V/J genes and CDR3. Reads with weak V/J assignments (E-value above 1e-6), missing CDR3, stop codons, out-of-frame junctions, or ambiguous translated residues were removed. V3J clonotypes were defined as sequences sharing the same inferred V gene, J gene, and CDR3 amino acid sequence. Percentage overlap between repertoires was computed as shared unique clonotypes divided by the size of the smaller repertoire. RTK rarefaction, the Chao1 estimator, and Recon v2.1 estimates of unobserved clonotypes were used to assess repertoire richness. Generation probabilities for all TCRbeta clonotypes obtained by the gDNA method from a few donors were computed using OLGA. This is the immuneACCESS table as TCRdb keeps it, with only in-frame sequences that have V and J called. A part of the clones is gone; compared with another copy, unresolved V genes explain less than half, and the rest is unexplained. The DNA was the basis for D and trimming; V, J and clone size are from that table. The sample data list 1,500,000 or so clones, and 98% of these were observed just once. Jointly, the top ten make up about 0.35% of the sample.

The donors were healthy, HIV-negative adults who had no recently reported acute infections or vaccinations. Only Caucasian adults living in Nashville, Tennessee, USA were represented among the donors. Magnetic negative selection was used to enrich CD4+ T cells, after which naive cells were positively selected on CD45RA and the negative fraction became the memory subset. Blood was collected by leukapheresis, and PBMCs were isolated by Ficoll-Histopaque density gradient centrifugation and then cryopreserved in liquid nitrogen vapor phase. Purity and quantity of every magnetically sorted T cell population were checked by analytical flow cytometry. Each sorted fraction had its genomic DNA isolated and then quantified by UV absorbance on a Nanodrop 2000c. Points on this clone: It has no known antigen specificity. Base-call qualities are not available, and no considerably larger clone is one nucleotide away.

The sample comprised naive CD4+ T cells sorted from blood. According to the study, the label for this sample's cell subset or site signals: CD45RA+ positively selected. The source of this sequence is a man aged 25 to 45 in good health.

CDR3 reads: CASSRGTPYEQYF. The nucleotides are TGTGCCAGCAGTCGCGGGACACCCTACGAGCAGTACTTC. This chain is built from TRBV25-1 and TRBJ2-7; the D assignment is uncertain and may be TRBD1 or TRBD2, with 6 bases supporting each. From cysteine to phenylalanine, the CDR3 is 13 amino acids long. The CDR3 DNA has 39 bases and is translated from base 1. V lost 5 bases and J lost 2 bases; the stretch between them is 10 bases long. The germline V gene yields MGHDK for CDR1 and SYGVNS for CDR2.